This T cell receptor (beta chain) was recovered during a study of blood T cell repertoires in COVID-19. The table came from immunoSEQ multiplex PCR; TCRdb's copy has only in-frame clones and leaves some out. Counted here are fewer than 90,000 clones, around 79% occurring once; the ten biggest clones make up over 8.5%. V lost 5 bases, J lost 4 bases, and 5 bases stayed unmatched. The CDR3 length is 14 residues. The germline V gene has CDR1 MNHEY and CDR2 SVGEGT. The material sequenced was peripheral blood. The receptor was isolated from a man in his forties or fifties with acute or convalescent COVID-19. The J gene is TRBJ2-7, the V gene TRBV6-2 or TRBV6-3, with 10 nucleotides matching TRBD2. The CDR3 reads CASSRPSGRYEQYF. CDR3 DNA: TGTGCCAGCAGTAGGCCTAGCGGGAGATACGAGCAGTACTTC.